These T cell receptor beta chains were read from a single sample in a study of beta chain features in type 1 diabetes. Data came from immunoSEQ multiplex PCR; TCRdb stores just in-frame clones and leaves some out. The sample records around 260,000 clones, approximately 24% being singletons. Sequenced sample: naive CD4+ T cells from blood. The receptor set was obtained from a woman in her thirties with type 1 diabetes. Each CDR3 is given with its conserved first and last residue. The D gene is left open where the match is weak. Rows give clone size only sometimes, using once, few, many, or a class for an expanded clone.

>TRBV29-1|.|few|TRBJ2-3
TGCAGCGTTGATCCATCCACAGATACGCAGTATTTT
CSVDPSTDTQYF
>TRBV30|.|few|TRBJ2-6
TGTGCCTGGGGATTGGGGGGGCCCAACGTCCTGACTTTC
CAWGLGGPNVLTF
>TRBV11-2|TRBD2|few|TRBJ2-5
TGTGCCAGCAGCTTAGCGGGAGCGGGAGGACAAGAGACCCAGTACTTC
CASSLAGAGGQETQYF
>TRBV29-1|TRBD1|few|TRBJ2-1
TGCAGCGTTGAGGGGGGACAGGTCCGCAATGAGCAGTTCTTC
CSVEGGQVRNEQFF
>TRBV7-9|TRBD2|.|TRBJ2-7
TGTGCCAGCAGCTTAGGAGCGGGAGGCTACGAGCAGTACTTC
CASSLGAGGYEQYF
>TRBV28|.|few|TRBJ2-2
TGTGCCAGCAGTTTATTCGATCTAGCGAACACCGGGGAGCTGTTTTTT
CASSLFDLANTGELFF
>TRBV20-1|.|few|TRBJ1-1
TGCAGTGCGGGGGGGAACACTGAAGCTTTCTTT
CSAGGNTEAFF
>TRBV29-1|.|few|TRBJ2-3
TGCAGCGCAAAGGGACACAGGTGGGGTCCAGATACGCAGTATTTT
CSAKGHRWGPDTQYF
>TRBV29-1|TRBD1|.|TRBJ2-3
TGCAGCGTCGGGACAGGGGACACAGATACGCAGTATTTT
CSVGTGDTDTQYF
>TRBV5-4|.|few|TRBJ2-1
TGTGCCAGCAGCGCGACTAGCAATGAGCAGTTCTTC
CASSATSNEQFF
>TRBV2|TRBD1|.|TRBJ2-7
TGTGCCAGCAGGCTCGACAGGGCCTTCAATTCCTACGAGCAGTACTTC
CASRLDRAFNSYEQYF
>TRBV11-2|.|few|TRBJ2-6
TGTGCCAGCAGATCTCTCTCTGGGGCCAACGTCCTGACTTTC
CASRSLSGANVLTF
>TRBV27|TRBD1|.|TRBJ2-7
TGTGCCAGCCGGACAGGGACCTACGAGCAGTACTTC
CASRTGTYEQYF
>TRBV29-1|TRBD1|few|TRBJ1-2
TGCAGCGCCTTACTCGGGACAGCTACTGGCTACACCTTC
CSALLGTATGYTF